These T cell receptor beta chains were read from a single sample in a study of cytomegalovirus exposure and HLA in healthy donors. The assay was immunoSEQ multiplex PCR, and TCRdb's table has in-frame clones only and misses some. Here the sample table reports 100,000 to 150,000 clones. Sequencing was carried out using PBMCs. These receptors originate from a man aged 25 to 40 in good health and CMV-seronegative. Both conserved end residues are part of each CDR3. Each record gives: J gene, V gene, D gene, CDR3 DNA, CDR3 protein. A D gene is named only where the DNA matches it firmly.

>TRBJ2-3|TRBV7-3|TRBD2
TGTGCCAGCAGCCCACTAGCGGGAATCACAGATACGCAGTATTTT
CASSPLAGITDTQYF
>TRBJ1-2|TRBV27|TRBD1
TGTGCCAGCAGTTTAGACAGGGGGCAAGGCTACACCTTC
CASSLDRGQGYTF
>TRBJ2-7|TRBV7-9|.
TGCGCCAGCAGCTTAGATACCGGAGCCTACGAGCAGTACTTC
CASSLDTGAYEQYF
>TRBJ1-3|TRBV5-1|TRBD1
TGCGCCAGCAGCACGACAGGGATCAACTCTGGAAACACCATATATTTT
CASSTTGINSGNTIYF
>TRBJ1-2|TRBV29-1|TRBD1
TGCAGCGTTGGCCCTCAGGGGGTCTATGGCTACACCTTC
CSVGPQGVYGYTF
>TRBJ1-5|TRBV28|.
TGTGCCAGCAGTTCTCCTCTCCATTTCGGTTATAGCAATCAGCCCCAGCATTTT
CASSSPLHFGYSNQPQHF
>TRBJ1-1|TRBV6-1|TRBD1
TGTGCCAGCAGTGAATGGGACAGGGTCGGCACTGAAGCTTTCTTT
CASSEWDRVGTEAFF
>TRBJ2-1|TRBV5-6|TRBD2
TGTGCCAGCAGCTTGGAGGTTAGCGGGAGGAATGAGCAGTTCTTC
CASSLEVSGRNEQFF
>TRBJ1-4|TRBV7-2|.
TGTGCCAGCAGCAAGGGGCTCACTAATGAAAAACTGTTTTTT
CASSKGLTNEKLFF
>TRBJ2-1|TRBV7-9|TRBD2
TGTGCCAGCAGCCTAAGACTAGCGGGAGTTGGCAATGAGCAGTTCTTC
CASSLRLAGVGNEQFF
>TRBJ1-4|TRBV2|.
TGTGCTAGCAACTGGGCAGGGGATGAAAAACTGTTTTTT
CASNWAGDEKLFF
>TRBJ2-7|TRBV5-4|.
TGTGCCAGCAGCTTGTTAGGGCGCGGGCCTTCCTACGAGCAGTACTTC
CASSLLGRGPSYEQYF
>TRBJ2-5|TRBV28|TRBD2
TGTGCCAGCAGAGGGACTAGCGTAGTGACCCAGTACTTC
CASRGTSVVTQYF
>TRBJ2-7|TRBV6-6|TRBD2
TGTGCCAGCAGTTACCGGGGGGGCGAATACGAGCAGTACTTC
CASSYRGGEYEQYF
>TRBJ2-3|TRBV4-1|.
TGCGCCAGCAGCCAAGATGGAGGGGCATTAGATACGCAGTATTTT
CASSQDGGALDTQYF
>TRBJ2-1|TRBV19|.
TGTGCCAGTATCCCTGGGGGCTCCAATGAGCAGTTCTTC
CASIPGGSNEQFF
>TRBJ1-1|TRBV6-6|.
TGTGCCAGCAGTTACTCGAGAACGGCTGAAGCTTTCTTT
CASSYSRTAEAFF
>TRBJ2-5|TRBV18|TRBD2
TGTGCCAGCTCACCGGGACTAGCGGGAACAGAGACCCAGTACTTC
CASSPGLAGTETQYF
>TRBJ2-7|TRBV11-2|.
TGTGCCAGCAGCTCCCTGAGGGACAACTCCTACGAGCAGTACTTC
CASSSLRDNSYEQYF
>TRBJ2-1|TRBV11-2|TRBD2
TGTGCCAGCAGCCACGGGGGTAGCGGGGTGAGCTCCTACAATGAGCAGTTCTTC
CASSHGGSGVSSYNEQFF
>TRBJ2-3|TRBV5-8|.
TGTGCCAGCAGCTTGCGGGGGACTCGCCCGACCACAGATACGCAGTATTTT
CASSLRGTRPTTDTQYF
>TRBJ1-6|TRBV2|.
TGTGCCAGTCGTAGCTCCTATAATTCACCCCTCCACTTT
CASRSSYNSPLHF
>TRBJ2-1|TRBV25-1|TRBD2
TGTGCCAGCGCGACTAGCGGGAGTTTCAATGAGCAGTTCTTC
CASATSGSFNEQFF
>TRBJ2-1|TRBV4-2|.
TGTGCCAGCAGCCAAGATATTTCGGGGGGCGGGAATGAGCAGTTCTTC
CASSQDISGGGNEQFF
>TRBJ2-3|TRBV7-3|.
TGTGCCAGCAGCCACCCTAACGGGTACCAGTATTTT
CASSHPNGYQYF
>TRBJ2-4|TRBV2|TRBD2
TGTGCCAGCAGACCCAGACTAGCGGGAGGGAAAAACATTCAGTACTTC
CASRPRLAGGKNIQYF
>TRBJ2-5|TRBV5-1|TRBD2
TGCGCCAGCAGCCTCAGGACTAGCGGCCAAGAGACCCAGTACTTC
CASSLRTSGQETQYF
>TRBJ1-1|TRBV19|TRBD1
TGTGCCAGTAGTGTCACAGGGGCCAACACTGAAGCTTTCTTT
CASSVTGANTEAFF
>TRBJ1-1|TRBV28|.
TGTGCCAGCAGGTCCCGTAGAGGGAGGACTGAAGCTTTCTTT
CASRSRRGRTEAFF
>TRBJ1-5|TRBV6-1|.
TGTGCCAGCAGTGACTACACAGATAGCAATCAGCCCCAGCATTTT
CASSDYTDSNQPQHF
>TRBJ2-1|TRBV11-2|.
TGTGCCAGCAGCTTAGATGGAGGGGGCGATGAGCAGTTCTTC
CASSLDGGGDEQFF
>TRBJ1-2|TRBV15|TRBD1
TGTGCCACCAGCGCAGGGGGGACAGGATTAAGAATTTATGGCTACACCTTC
CATSAGGTGLRIYGYTF
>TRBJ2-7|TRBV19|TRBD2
TGTGCCAGTAGCCCGACTAGCGGGAGCCCCTACGAGCAGTACTTC
CASSPTSGSPYEQYF
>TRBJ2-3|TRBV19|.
TGTGCCAGTAGTCTTCATCTCAGGTCAGATACGCAGTATTTT
CASSLHLRSDTQYF
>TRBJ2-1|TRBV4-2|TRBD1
TGTGCCAGCAGCCCCACAGGGACAGGGAATTGGTTCTTC
CASSPTGTGNWFF
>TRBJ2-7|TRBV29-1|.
TGCAGCGCAGAATCGAGCCAGGGCTACGAGCAGTACTTC
CSAESSQGYEQYF
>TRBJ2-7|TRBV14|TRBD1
TGTGCCAGCAGCCGGGACAGTCGAAACGAGCAGTACTTC
CASSRDSRNEQYF
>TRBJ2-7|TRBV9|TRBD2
TGTGCCAGCAGCGGACCGGGACTAGCGGGAGTTGAGCAGTACTTC
CASSGPGLAGVEQYF
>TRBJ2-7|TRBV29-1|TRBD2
TGCAGCGTTGAGCCGACTAGCGGGAGCAACGAGCAGTACTTC
CSVEPTSGSNEQYF